This record looks at one T cell receptor beta chain sequence and its context. Antigen specificity is unknown. This entry is derived from a study of beta chain features in type 1 diabetes. Findings and caveats of the study: Moderate yet significant TCRB CDR3 shortening was seen in Type 1 diabetes patients in all four CD4+ subsets. Within the patient group, naive, central memory and Treg TCRB repertoires appeared more similar to each other than within healthy donors. Reduced insertions and increased deletions marked VDJ junctions in type 1 diabetes patients.

Expressed TCRB transcripts were sequenced because the entire RNA isolate underwent reverse transcription. Only in-frame clones appear in the TCRdb table, and some are missing; sequencing was by immunoSEQ multiplex PCR. The sample includes some 45,000 clones, 66% seen only once; the top ten take more than 2%. CDR1 is MNHEY and CDR2 is SMNVEV in the germline V gene (reference sequence). The CDR3 runs to 14 residues. V lost 6 bases and J 7 bases, leaving 18 bases between the germline ends. Material for sequencing was Tregs from blood. The rearrangement uses TRBV27 and TRBJ2-5, with D tentatively TRBD1 (6 bases). The clonotype originates from a woman in her late teens or twenties with type 1 diabetes. The DNA of the CDR3 is TGTGCCAGCAGAGGACAGTCGATATCGGGGACCCAGTACTTC. Protein sequence: CASRGQSISGTQYF.